A single sample is the source of the 21 T cell receptor beta chains below, sequenced in a study of radiation and T cells in renal cell carcinoma. TCRdb's table, derived via immunoSEQ multiplex PCR, lists solely in-frame clones and lacks some. The sample has just under 80,000 clones, 70% to 90% seen once; the top ten hold around 21%. Indicated time point: blood 2 weeks post-SBRT. The treatment: 15 Gy SBRT to primary tumor, nephrectomy 4 weeks later. Sequenced material: blood, taken from a patient whose treatment included radiotherapy and nephrectomy. These receptors all stem from a woman aged 50 to 65 with renal cell carcinoma.

The chain combines TRBV27 with TRBJ2-2, with D possibly TRBD1 on 5 matching bases. The CDR3 contains 15 residues. Per the germline V gene, CDR1 is MNHEY and CDR2 is SMNVEV (reference sequence). Between the trimmed V and J ends, which lost 8 bases and 1 base, there was a span of 14 bases. The CDR3 region has the DNA TGTGCCAGCGGCTACCAGGGCCTGAACACCGGGGAGCTGTTTTTT. This sequence encodes CASGYQGLNTGELFF.

The genes are TRBV5-4 and TRBJ2-7, with 12 bases fitting TRBD2. The CDR3 is 16 amino acids. Germline values: CDR1 SGHNT, CDR2 YYREEE (reference sequence). V shed 3 bases, J shed 2 bases, and the junction held 6 bases outside the gene matches. The CDR3 reads CASSSPTSGRPYEQYF. CDR3 sequence (DNA): TGTGCCAGCAGCTCTCCAACTAGCGGGAGGCCCTACGAGCAGTACTTC.

This chain connects TRBV14 to TRBJ2-3; no definite D call. Trimming left V 8 bases short and J 4 bases short, with 13 bases between. The CDR3 runs 13 residues. Germline V gene lookup returns CDR1 SGHDN and CDR2 FVKESK. CDR3 loop: CASGSLAADTQYF. CDR3 nucleotides: TGTGCCAGCGGGTCTCTGGCGGCAGATACGCAGTATTTT.

This chain uses TRBV1 with TRBJ1-3; the D segment call TRBD1 is taken from the table without a DNA check. TRBV1 is an annotated pseudogene. The CDR3 totals 17 residues. CDR3 protein: CTSSLPNWDSSGNTIYF. In DNA, the CDR3 is TGCACCAGCAGCCTTCCAAATTGGGACAGCTCTGGAAACACCATATATTTT.

This chain links TRBV5-4 with TRBJ1-2; the D is unclear. This CDR3 is built from 12 residues. The V gene lost 1 base and the J gene lost 1 base, with 2 bases spanning the gap. Germline assignment: CDR1 SGHNT and CDR2 YYREEE (reference sequence). CDR3 nucleotides: TGTGCCAGCAGCTTGCATAACTATGGCTACACCTTC. It is translated as CASSLHNYGYTF. The full variable domain, with the rest looked up from reference TRBV5-4 and TRBJ1-2, is ETGVTQSPTHLIKTRGQQVTLRCSSQSGHNTVSWYQQALGQGPQFIFQYYREEENGRGNFPPRFSGLQFPNYSSELNVNALELDDSALYLCASSLHNYGYTFGSGTRLTVV.

The genes are TRBV5-8 and TRBJ2-6, with D uncertain. This CDR3 has 15 residues. Trimming pared 2 bases from V and 0 bases from J, leaving 6 bases between. Germline V gene sequence: CDR1 SGHTS, CDR2 YDEGEE. CDR3: CASSFPRSGANVLTF. CDR3 bases: TGTGCCAGCAGCTTTCCCCGCTCTGGGGCCAACGTCCTGACTTTC.

The rearrangement joins TRBV9 to TRBJ1-5; TRBD1 aligns across 8 bases. The V segment lost 4 bases and the J segment 2 bases; nucleotides outside the gene matches: 2. This CDR3 region has 14 residues. CDR1 is SGDLS, CDR2 YYNGEE, per germline. CDR3 protein: CASSKTGGNQPQHF. CDR3 DNA: TGTGCCAGCAGCAAGACAGGGGGCAATCAGCCCCAGCATTTT.

The rearrangement links TRBV6-6 to TRBJ2-5, with a tentative D call TRBD2 (5 bases). There are 16 residues in the CDR3. V was pared by 2 bases and J by 0 bases, with 13 bases between. Germline CDR1 and CDR2: MNHNY and SVGAGI (reference sequence). CDR3: CASSYKSGRDQETQYF. In DNA form, the CDR3 reads TGTGCCAGCAGTTACAAATCGGGAAGGGACCAAGAGACCCAGTACTTC.

This chain joins TRBV30 and TRBJ2-5, with 7 nucleotides matching TRBD2. Trimming removed 1 base from V and 1 base from J; junction bases left unmatched: 12. Germline V gene lookup returns CDR1 GTSNPN and CDR2 SVGIG (reference sequence). The CDR3 runs 17 residues. The CDR3 protein is CAWSALSWGGSQETQYF. The CDR3 nucleotides are TGTGCCTGGAGTGCCCTTTCGTGGGGGGGGTCCCAAGAGACCCAGTACTTC.

This clone was found a few times. The V and J genes are TRBV19 and TRBJ2-2; D is unclear. The V gene lost 8 bases and the J gene lost 2 bases, with 9 bases spanning the gap. The CDR3 extends over 13 amino acids. Germline CDR1 and CDR2: LNHDA and SQIVND (reference sequence). The CDR3 DNA reads TGTGCCAGTCGCCGGGTCAACACCGGGGAGCTGTTTTTT. Protein sequence: CASRRVNTGELFF.

This chain uses TRBV7-2 with TRBJ2-6; D is uncertain. The CDR3 has 18 amino acids. The V gene's germline CDR1 is SGHTA and CDR2 FQGNSA. The germline V and J ends were trimmed by 3 bases and 0 bases, with 15 bases remaining between them. Written as DNA, the CDR3 is TGTGCCAGCAGCTTTTCGTCAGTATATTTCTCTGGGGCCAACGTCCTGACTTTC. Protein product: CASSFSSVYFSGANVLTF.

This clone was observed once. The chain is built from TRBV5-6 and TRBJ2-2; D is undetermined. Germline V gene lookup returns CDR1 SGHDT and CDR2 YYEEEE. The CDR3 length is 13 residues. Trimming shortened V by 5 bases and J by 6 bases, and 11 bases separated the two germline ends. The CDR3 DNA reads TGTGCCAGCAGAACGACCTGGGCCGGGGAGCTGTTTTTT. Amino acids: CASRTTWAGELFF.

V is TRBV9 and J is TRBJ1-5; the D is unclear. The CDR3 extends over 14 amino acids. V was cut by 0 bases and J by 9 bases, with 13 bases left in between. The germline V gene has CDR1 SGDLS and CDR2 YYNGEE. CDR3 DNA: TGTGCCAGCAGCGTAGAGGGAGCACCACCGCCCCAGCATTTT. This encodes CASSVEGAPPPQHF.

The V and J genes are TRBV7-7 and TRBJ2-5; tentative D call: TRBD1 (6 bases). Germline CDR1 is SSHAT and CDR2 is FNYEAQ (reference sequence). V lost 5 bases and J 6 bases, leaving 13 bases between the germline ends. The CDR3 is 13 residues long. This CDR3 reads CASSTEGVQTQYF. The CDR3, as DNA: TGTGCCAGCAGCACAGAGGGGGTGCAGACCCAGTACTTC.

V gene TRBV4-3 combines with J gene TRBJ2-3; D remains ambiguous. There are 13 residues in the CDR3. V lost 0 bases to trimming and J lost 3 bases, with 4 bases between them. CDR1 is LGHNA, CDR2 YSLEER, per germline. CDR3 sequence reads: CASSQDSTDTQYF. The CDR3 nucleotides are TGCGCCAGCAGCCAAGATTCAACAGATACGCAGTATTTT.

This clone was seen a few times. The rearrangement uses TRBV30 and TRBJ1-1, with D maybe TRBD1 (5 bases). CDR3 length equals 11 residues. Trimming removed 2 bases at V and 7 bases at J, with 8 bases between. Per the germline V gene, CDR1 is GTSNPN and CDR2 is SVGIG (reference sequence). The CDR3 protein is CAWSRRDEAFF. The CDR3 DNA follows: TGTGCCTGGAGTCGCAGGGATGAAGCTTTCTTT.

CDR3 sequence reads: CASSSSLGSQYF. CDR3 in DNA: TGTGCCAGCAGCTCCAGCTTGGGATCGCAGTATTTT. J is TRBJ2-3 and V is TRBV7-9; the D is unclear. The CDR3 totals 12 residues. Germline V gene data show CDR1 as SEHNR and CDR2 as FQNEAQ (reference sequence). V was cut by 4 bases and J by 10 bases, with 12 bases left in between.

The sample holds a few counts of this clone. The chain is built from TRBV30 and TRBJ1-1; D unclear. The CDR3 totals 13 residues. V dropped 2 bases and J dropped 1 base, with 8 bases sitting between them. The germline CDR1 and CDR2 sequences are GTSNPN and SVGIG (reference sequence). CDR3 amino acids: CAWSLTRNTEAFF. The CDR3 DNA follows: TGTGCCTGGAGTCTCACAAGGAACACTGAAGCTTTCTTT.

The CDR3 loop is CASSDVSAGAYEQYF. CDR3 bases: TGTGCCAGCAGTGATGTATCGGCGGGAGCCTACGAGCAGTACTTC. The chain links TRBV6-1 to TRBJ2-7, with TRBD2 matching over 7 bases. V dropped 3 bases and J dropped 2; count of bases not matched to a gene: 7. CDR1 is MNHNS, CDR2 SASEGT, per germline. The CDR3 runs 15 residues.

The V call is TRBV6-1, the J call TRBJ2-5, with 9 positions matching TRBD1. V shed 4 bases, J shed 1 base, and the junction held 1 base outside the gene matches. This CDR3 region has 14 residues. CDR1 is MNHNS and CDR2 is SASEGT in the germline V gene. Here the CDR3 reads CASSATGGQETQYF. CDR3 coding DNA: TGTGCCAGCAGTGCGACAGGGGGCCAAGAGACCCAGTACTTC.

Only one count was recorded for this clone. The chain is built from TRBV4-3 and TRBJ2-3; 9 bases align to TRBD1. Germline CDR1 LGHNA, CDR2 YSLEER. J gave up 2 bases and V 3 bases, and 9 bases lay outside the gene matches. The CDR3 totals 17 residues. The CDR3 nucleotides are TGCGCCAGCAGCCAGCGTACAGGGGGCGAAGTCACAGATACGCAGTATTTT. It encodes CASSQRTGGEVTDTQYF.